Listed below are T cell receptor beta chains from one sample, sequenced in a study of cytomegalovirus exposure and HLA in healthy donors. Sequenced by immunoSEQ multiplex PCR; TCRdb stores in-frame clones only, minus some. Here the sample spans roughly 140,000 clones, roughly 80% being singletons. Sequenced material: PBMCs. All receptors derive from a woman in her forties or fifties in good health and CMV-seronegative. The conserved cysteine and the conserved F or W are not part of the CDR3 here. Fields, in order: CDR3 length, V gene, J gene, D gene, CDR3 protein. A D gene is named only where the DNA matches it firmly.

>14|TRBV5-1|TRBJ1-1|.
ASSLVGGAMNTEAF
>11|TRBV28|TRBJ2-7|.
ASSSPSRYEQY
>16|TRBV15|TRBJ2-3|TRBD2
ATSRGGSGGGSTDTQY
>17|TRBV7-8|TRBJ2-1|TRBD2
ASSLDEGGLAGGKNEQF
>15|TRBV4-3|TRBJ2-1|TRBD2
ASSQDTSGGYHNEQF
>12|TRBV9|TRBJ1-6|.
ASSVDTRTSPLH
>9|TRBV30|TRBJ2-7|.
AWKHSYEQY
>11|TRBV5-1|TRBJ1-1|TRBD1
ASRTGQGVFAF
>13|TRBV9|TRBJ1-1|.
ASSVSGGVNTEAF
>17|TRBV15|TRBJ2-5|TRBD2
ATSRDTRTSGGRQETQY
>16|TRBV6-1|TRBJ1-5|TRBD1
ASSEGVGTGAFNQPQH
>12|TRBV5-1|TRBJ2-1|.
ASSLDHKYNEQF
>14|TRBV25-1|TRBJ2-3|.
ASSAYTGLGSDTQY
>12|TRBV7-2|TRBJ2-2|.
ASSRSPPGYRLF
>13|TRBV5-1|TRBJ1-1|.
ASSISPNINTEAF
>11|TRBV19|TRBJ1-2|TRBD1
ASRTQGKHGYT
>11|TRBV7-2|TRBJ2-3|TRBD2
ASSLSGVDTQY
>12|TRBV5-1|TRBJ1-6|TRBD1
ASSLGQLNSPLH
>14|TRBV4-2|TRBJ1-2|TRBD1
ASSQEGSRGNYGYT
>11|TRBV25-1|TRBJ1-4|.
ASSGRPTEKLF
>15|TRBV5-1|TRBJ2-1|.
ASSLRGQVPSYNEQF
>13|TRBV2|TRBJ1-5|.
ASVWWRDFNQPQH
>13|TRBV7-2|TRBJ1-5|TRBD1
ASSLVRGAGQPQH
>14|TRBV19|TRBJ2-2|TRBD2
ASNPGGGSATGELF
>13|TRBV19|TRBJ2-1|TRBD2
ASINWLAGGNEQF
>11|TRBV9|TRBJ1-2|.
ASRTGLKNGYT
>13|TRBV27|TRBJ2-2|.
ASSSPPLNTGELF
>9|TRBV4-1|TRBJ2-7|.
ASSQDSEQY
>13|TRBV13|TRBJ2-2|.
ASSPRNSNAGELF
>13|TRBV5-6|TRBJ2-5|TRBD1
ASSTWTGGQETQY
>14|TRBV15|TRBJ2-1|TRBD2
ATNHGTSGAYNEQF
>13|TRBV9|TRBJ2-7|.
ASSVARGGRYEQY
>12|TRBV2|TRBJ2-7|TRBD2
ASSYSGGPSEQY
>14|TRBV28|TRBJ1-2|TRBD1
ASIGGVSYRGYGYT
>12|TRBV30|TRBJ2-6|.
AWDSGGGANVLT
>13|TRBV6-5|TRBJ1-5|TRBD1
ASSGRDRVNQPQH
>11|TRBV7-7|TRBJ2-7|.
ASSDTLTGEQY
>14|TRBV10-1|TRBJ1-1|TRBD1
ASSVDRDSVNTEAF
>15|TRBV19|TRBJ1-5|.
ASSTDSRGNSNQPQH
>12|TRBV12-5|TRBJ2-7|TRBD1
ASAPGTGHYEQY
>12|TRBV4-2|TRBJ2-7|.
ASSQVTTSYEQY
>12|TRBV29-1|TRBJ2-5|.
SAAYTVLQETQY
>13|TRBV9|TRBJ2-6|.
ASSYGGAGANVLT
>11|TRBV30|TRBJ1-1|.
AWSVSSNTEAF
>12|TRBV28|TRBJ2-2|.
ASSLGLFTGELF
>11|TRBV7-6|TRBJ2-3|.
ASSPGGTDTQY
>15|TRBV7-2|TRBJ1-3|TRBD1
ASSPRAQGAPGNTIY
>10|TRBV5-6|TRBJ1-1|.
ASSTTGTEAF